Here is one T cell receptor (beta chain) with its context. The specificity of this receptor is unknown. Qualities for individual bases were not recorded, and no much larger clone is one base off. To prepare the library, the immunoSEQ multiplex PCR assay was applied. For most patients, genomic DNA was isolated using the Qiagen DNeasy Blood and Tissue Kit and was shipped frozen to Adaptive Biotechnologies for TCR sequencing. High-throughput TCR-beta CDR3 sequencing of genomic DNA from most patients was performed by Adaptive Biotechnologies. From the authors' description of their analysis: TCR sequencing data for approximately 19 patients were retrieved from Adaptive's ImmunoSEQ software; a few other patients were processed with MiXCR and VDJtools. To correct CD4 versus CD8 sorting errors, any sequence found in both subsets at a frequency ratio below 5:1 was removed. CDR3 nucleotide sequences shared between donor and recipient were removed because the origin of such sequences could not be assigned. Alloreactive clones required at least 2-fold expansion over unstimulated cells and minimum CFSE-low frequency of 0.002% (template counts) or 0.001% (read counts). Clones detected in sequenced pre-transplant spleen, lymph node, or MLR CFSE-low populations of the donor or recipient were defined as mappable. The cumulative frequency of alloreactive clones was calculated as a percentage of all sequences, weighted by copy number. TCRdb limited this immuneACCESS table to in-frame rearrangements with V and J called. A share of clones is missing; checked studies link under half to unresolved V genes, and the rest is unexplained. V and J calls and clone size are given by that table; D and trimming were obtained from the DNA. Within this sample are about 120,000 clones, with roughly 91% of them counted one time only. About 0.11% of the sample goes to the ten largest clones.

The data are from a study of graft-versus-host responses after intestinal transplantation (TCRdb year 2021). The study in broad terms: The transplants that recipients got were multivisceral, liver-intestinal, or isolated intestinal. Anti-thymocyte globulin induction was given to all recipients, followed by maintenance tacrolimus and steroids for approximately 3 years. After intestinal transplantation, graft-versus-host and host-versus-graft alloreactive T cell clones in the graft, circulation and bone marrow were tracked using bulk TCR-beta CDR3 sequencing. Alloreactive clones were identified by sequencing pre-transplant mixed lymphocyte reaction products and comparing them with unstimulated pre-transplant donor and recipient T cells. The cohort enrolled about two dozen intestinal transplant recipients including one retransplant, and 3 patients lacking pretransplant specimens were excluded. A peak of at least 4% donor T cells among recipient peripheral blood mononuclear cells was the definition used for donor T cell macrochimerism. Rather than going through the commercial service, samples from a few later patients were sequenced in-house on an Illumina MiSeq and processed with MiXCR. On the study overall, not on this receptor specifically: GvH clones were detected in recipient bone marrow, and some appeared earlier in ileal mucosa or blood, consistent with an intestinal mucosal origin. In the allografts of patients with donor T cell macrochimerism, GvH to HvG T cell clonal ratios were high. The relatively low number and heterogeneity of intestinal transplant patients limited the conclusions. Early after transplant, peak levels of circulating GvH clones were found to be associated with declines in HvG clones.

What the time point label conveys for this sample: cells obtained before transplantation from donor or recipient. CD3+CD4+ and CD3+CD8+ populations were FACS-sorted from unstimulated pre-transplant donor and recipient cells taken from spleen or lymph nodes. The germline V gene encodes CDR1 SGHAT and CDR2 FQNNGV. CDR3 length: 13 amino acids, cysteine to phenylalanine. Only CDR3 DNA remains: 39 bases, in frame from the first base. The junction carries 12 bases between V and J, which are trimmed by 2 bases and 8 bases respectively. The sequence is built from TRBV11-2 and TRBJ1-1; no D gene is confidently identified. The sample was unstimulated CD4+ T cells sorted from spleen or lymph node cells, taken before intestinal transplant. The source is a human donor who received an intestinal transplant. The CDR3 region has the sequence CASSLSRNAEAFF. The nucleotide sequence reads as follows: TGTGCCAGCAGCTTAAGCAGGAACGCCGAAGCTTTCTTT.